The 19 T cell receptor beta chains listed next were all sequenced from one sample in a study of T cell changes during pregnancy in multiple sclerosis. Using immunoSEQ multiplex PCR, the repertoire was profiled, and TCRdb retains in-frame clones only, with some absent. The table shows 85,000 to 110,000 clones, with around nine tenths occurring only once. The material sequenced was peripheral blood, taken after pregnancy. These receptor sequences come from a female donor with multiple sclerosis, enrolled in a pregnancy study.

The chain employs TRBV9 and TRBJ1-3, with D maybe TRBD1 (5 bases). Germline V gene sequence: CDR1 SGDLS, CDR2 YYNGEE. The CDR3 has 16 residues. V lost 1 base to trimming and J lost 0 bases, with 11 bases between them. The CDR3 DNA reads as TGTGCCAGCAGCGTAACTCACAGGCCCTCTGGAAACACCATATATTTT. Its translation is CASSVTHRPSGNTIYF.

The rearrangement links TRBV7-9 to TRBJ2-7; tentatively, D is TRBD1 (6 bases). The CDR3 is made up of 16 amino acids. Germline V CDR1 and CDR2: SEHNR, FQNEAQ (reference sequence). V was clipped by 3 bases and J by 3 bases, with 18 bases between them. The CDR3 is CASSFQPRTDDYEQYF. DNA for the CDR3: TGTGCCAGCAGCTTTCAACCTCGGACAGACGACTACGAGCAGTACTTC.

The V call is TRBV4-1, the J call TRBJ2-5; 9 bases match TRBD1. Trimming took 6 bases from V and 2 from J; bases not matched to a gene: 7. CDR1 is MGHRA and CDR2 is YSYEKL in the germline V gene. This CDR3 contains 15 residues. In DNA form, the CDR3 reads TGCGCCAGCAGACCCTGGACAGGGGAACAAGAGACCCAGTACTTC. It encodes CASRPWTGEQETQYF.

This rearrangement joins TRBV27 to TRBJ1-3; 10 positions match TRBD1. Germline V CDR1 and CDR2: MNHEY, SMNVEV (reference sequence). The CDR3 covers 18 residues. The junction had 8 bases not matched to a gene; V was cut back by 1 base and J by 2 bases. The CDR3 region has the DNA TGTGCCAGCAGTTTATATGGGACAGGGGAAATAGCTGGAAACACCATATATTTT. Amino acid sequence: CASSLYGTGEIAGNTIYF.

This chain joins TRBV18 and TRBJ1-5; 10 bases are shared with TRBD1. CDR1 and CDR2 (germline): KGHSH, LQKENI. CDR3 size: 16 residues. The junction had 6 bases not matched to a gene; V was cut back by 3 bases and J by 4 bases. Written as DNA, the CDR3 is TGTGCCAGCTCACCTTCGGACAGGGGGAAAAATCAGCCCCAGCATTTT. Translation gives CASSPSDRGKNQPQHF.

V gene TRBV2 combines with J gene TRBJ1-2; 11 bases fit TRBD1. CDR1 and CDR2 from the germline V gene are SNHLY and FYNNEI. Trimming removed 4 bases from V and 4 bases from J; junction bases left unmatched: 8. The CDR3 is made up of 16 amino acids. CDR3 protein: CASSVEMGQGGYGYTF. The CDR3 DNA is TGTGCCAGCAGTGTGGAAATGGGACAGGGGGGCTATGGCTACACCTTC.

V is TRBV12-5 and J is TRBJ1-2; TRBD1 matches 11 bases. V lost 4 bases, J lost 8 bases, and 6 bases stayed unmatched. In germline, CDR1 is LGHNT, CDR2 FRNRAP. This CDR3 is built from 14 residues. CDR3 nucleotide sequence: TGTGCTAGTGGTTGGACAGGGGGCCCAGACGGCTACACCTTC. Its protein product is CASGWTGGPDGYTF.

V is TRBV19 and J is TRBJ1-1; weak D call: TRBD1 (5 bases). Deletions cut 6 bases from V and 3 bases from J, with 14 bases between. Germline CDR1 is LNHDA and CDR2 is SQIVND (reference sequence). CDR3 length: 14 amino acids. CDR3 nucleotides: TGTGCCAGTAGCTGGGGGGATTGGGACACTGAAGCTTTCTTT. It codes for CASSWGDWDTEAFF.

This chain connects TRBV5-4 to TRBJ1-1, with D possibly matching TRBD1 (6 bases). CDR3 length: 13 residues. Trimming left V 3 bases short and J 11 bases short, with 17 bases between. CDR1 is SGHNT and CDR2 is YYREEE in the germline V gene (reference sequence). The CDR3 nucleotides are TGTGCCAGCAGCTCAGCCCGGGACAATCCCGCTTTCTTT. Translated, it gives CASSSARDNPAFF.

As for this clone: This sample also contains other DNA sequences that code for the same CDR3. The chain is built from TRBV29-1 and TRBJ2-7, with 8 bases matching TRBD1. The CDR3 extends over 17 amino acids. CDR1 is SQVTM, CDR2 ANQGSEA, per germline. V shed 4 bases, J shed 9 bases, and the junction held 23 bases outside the gene matches. CDR3 DNA: TGCAGCGTTGTGGAACCCCCATGGACAGGGCAGGTGTCGAGGCAGTACTTC. It yields the protein CSVVEPPWTGQVSRQYF.

The CDR3 region is CASSQDLRYQPQHF. CDR3 nucleotides: TGTGCCAGCAGCCAAGATCTTAGATATCAGCCCCAGCATTTT. The chain couples TRBV4-2 to TRBJ1-5, with no clear D. CDR1 is LGHNA and CDR2 is YNFKEQ in the germline V gene. The length of the CDR3 is 14 residues. Trimming pared 0 bases from V and 5 bases from J, leaving 8 bases between.

The genes are TRBV9 and TRBJ1-4; D not certain. The CDR3 length is 17 residues. Per the germline V gene, CDR1 is SGDLS and CDR2 is YYNGEE. Trimming shortened V by 0 bases and J by 8 bases, and 20 bases separated the two germline ends. CDR3 sequence: CASSVGLSVGYQEKLFF. CDR3 bases: TGTGCCAGCAGCGTAGGCCTAAGCGTTGGGTATCAGGAAAAACTGTTTTTT.

The chain couples TRBV5-4 to TRBJ2-1, with D perhaps TRBD2 (6 bases). There are 16 residues in the CDR3. V gave up 0 bases and J gave up 9 bases, with 19 bases separating them. Germline V gives CDR1 SGHNT, CDR2 YYREEE (reference sequence). This chain's CDR3 is CASSLGSWGWGGEQFF. The CDR3 DNA is TGTGCCAGCAGCTTGGGTAGCTGGGGGTGGGGAGGTGAGCAGTTCTTC.

This sequence joins TRBV5-8 and TRBJ1-4; TRBD1 might be the D (5 bases). The germline V and J ends were trimmed by 0 bases and 7 bases, with 13 bases remaining between them. CDR1 SGHTS and CDR2 YDEGEE come from the germline V gene. The length of the CDR3 is 15 residues. The CDR3 DNA reads TGTGCCAGCAGCTTGGGGGCCTTCGGGGGTGAAAAACTGTTTTTT. This encodes CASSLGAFGGEKLFF. The full variable domain, in which reference TRBV5-8 and TRBJ1-4 provide the parts outside the CDR3, is EAGVTQSPTHLIKTRGQQATLRCSPISGHTSVYWYQQALGLGLQFLLWYDEGEERNRGNFPPRFSGRQFPNYSSELNVNALELEDSALYLCASSLGAFGGEKLFFGSGTQLSVL.

CDR3 nucleotides: TGCGCCAGCAGCTCCTTTAGCGGGGATCTCACCGGGGAGCTGTTTTTT. Translated: CASSSFSGDLTGELFF. The chain is built from TRBV5-1 and TRBJ2-2, with 8 positions matching TRBD2. This CDR3 has 16 residues. V was pared by 3 bases and J by 4 bases, with 8 bases of the junction left unmatched. Germline CDR1 and CDR2: SGHRS and YFSETQ.

In regard to this clone: Germline and junction disagree at one end, which may indicate a read error. The genes are TRBV11-3 and TRBJ2-3; 7 bases line up with TRBD1. The germline V gene encodes CDR1 SGHNT and CDR2 YENEEA. This CDR3 region has 12 residues. CDR3: CASSFGTETQYF. CDR3 nucleotides: TGTGCCAGCAGCTTTGGGACAGAGACGCAGTATTTT.

This rearrangement joins TRBV5-1 to TRBJ1-5; D might be TRBD1 (5 bases). CDR1 and CDR2 from the germline V gene are SGHRS and YFSETQ. V dropped 4 bases and J dropped 9 bases, with 14 bases sitting between them. The length of the CDR3 is 13 residues. The CDR3 here is CASSRAGIPPQHF. The CDR3 DNA follows: TGCGCCAGCAGCCGCGCAGGGATCCCGCCCCAGCATTTT.

The J gene is TRBJ2-3, the V gene TRBV6-1, with D maybe TRBD2 (6 bases). The CDR3 spans 14 residues. The V gene's germline CDR1 is MNHNS and CDR2 SASEGT. The V gene lost 8 bases and the J gene lost 4 bases, with 16 bases spanning the gap. The CDR3 coding sequence is TGTGCCAGCGAGGGACGGAGGGGCCCAGATACGCAGTATTTT. Residues: CASEGRRGPDTQYF.

This chain joins TRBV5-5 and TRBJ1-1; D not resolved. Germline CDR1 SGHKS, CDR2 YYEKEE (reference sequence). The CDR3 contains 15 residues. V lost 4 bases and J lost 0, with 13 bases in between. CDR3 DNA: TGTGCCAGCAGCGCTCCGGGAGCTTTGAACACTGAAGCTTTCTTT. This codes for CASSAPGALNTEAFF.